Detailed here is one TCR beta chain. Germline CDR1 and CDR2: DFQATT and SNEGSKA (reference sequence). The CDR3 runs 15 residues. Germline trimming cut 3 bases from V and 6 bases from J; bases unmatched to any gene: 6. Authors' processing steps: Researchers report that nucleated cell counts were estimated from reference gene primer amplification. Sequencing used immunoSEQ multiplex PCR; TCRdb keeps in-frame clones, though not all of them. D and trimming come from the DNA, and the V and J calls and clone size come from that table. The data contain more than 120,000 clones, approximately 88% of them seen just once; the ten biggest clones take up around 0.91%. This specimen comes from a study of blood T cell repertoires in COVID-19. Background on the study: Acute and convalescent COVID-19 specimens originated in the United States, Italy and Spain. The analysed material was cDNA or gDNA that came from T cells, B-cell-depleted T cells, or PBMCs.

Sample: peripheral blood. The receptor was derived from a woman aged 45 to 65 with acute or convalescent COVID-19. V is TRBV20-1 and J is TRBJ2-3; TRBD2 matches at 13 bases. The DNA of the CDR3 is TGCAGTGCTAGTGAACTAGCGGGGGGGCCGGATACGCAGTATTTT. Translated, it gives CSASELAGGPDTQYF.